Below are 20 T cell receptor beta chains sequenced from a single sample in a study of identical twins. TCRdb re-called the 5' RACE reads through MiXCR, storing one row per CDR3 protein. The sample contains 350,000 to 450,000 distinct CDR3 sequences, around 18% of which appear only once. The sample consisted of naive T cells sorted from blood. These receptors were taken from a man in his fifties in good health.

This chain uses TRBV12-3 or TRBV12-4 with TRBJ2-1, with 8 bases lining up with TRBD2. CDR3 length: 16 amino acids. The V gene end was trimmed by 4 bases and the J gene end by 4 bases; junction bases not matched to a gene: 9. The CDR3 spells CASSSFGTSWYNEQFF. Here the CDR3 DNA reads TGTGCCAGCAGTTCATTCGGGACTAGTTGGTACAATGAGCAGTTCTTC.

V usage is TRBV6-5 and J usage is TRBJ1-1; TRBD1 might be the D (6 bases). Trimming took 4 bases from V and 0 from J, leaving 9 bases between them. This CDR3 is built from 14 residues. CDR1 is MNHEY and CDR2 is SVGAGI in the germline V gene. The CDR3 reads CASSSGQMNTEAFF. The CDR3 bases are TGTGCCAGCAGTTCTGGACAGATGAACACTGAAGCTTTCTTT.

The chain recombines TRBV27 with TRBJ2-6; TRBD1 aligns across 7 bases. The CDR3 is made up of 17 amino acids. Trimming cost V 5 bases and J 0 bases; bases outside gene matches: 7. Per germline, CDR1 MNHEY and CDR2 SMNVEV (reference sequence). The CDR3 nucleotides are TGTGCCAGCAGTCCGCGACAGGGCCTCTCTGGGGCCAACGTCCTGACTTTC. Protein: CASSPRQGLSGANVLTF.

This clonotype appeared many times. This chain links TRBV5-5 with TRBJ2-1; 11 positions agree with TRBD1. The CDR3 contains 14 residues. Germline assignment: CDR1 SGHKS and CDR2 YYEKEE (reference sequence). V trimming: 3 bases; J trimming: 7 bases; junction bases outside the gene matches: 3. CDR3 sequence reads: CASSSDRGRNEQFF. The DNA for the CDR3 is TGTGCCAGCAGCTCGGACAGGGGGCGGAATGAGCAGTTCTTC.

This clonotype was seen many times. The rearrangement uses TRBV11-2 and TRBJ2-2, with D uncertain. CDR1 and CDR2 (germline): SGHAT, FQNNGV. The CDR3 sequence is 15 residues long. The V end was cut by 6 bases, the J end by 1 base, with 12 bases between. The DNA for the CDR3 is TGTGCCAGCAGAAGGGTCGCGATGAACACCGGGGAGCTGTTTTTT. It is translated as CASRRVAMNTGELFF. Supplemented by reference TRBV11-2 and TRBJ2-2, the full variable domain reads EAGVAQSPRYKIIEKRQSVAFWCNPISGHATLYWYQQILGQGPKLLIQFQNNGVVDDSQLPKDRFSAERLKGVDSTLKIQPAKLEDSAVYLCASRRVAMNTGELFFGEGSRLTVL.

This clonotype has a count of ten or more. The gene calls are TRBV5-1 and TRBJ2-7, with D possibly TRBD2 on 6 matching bases. Germline V lookup: CDR1 SGHRS, CDR2 YFSETQ. V was clipped by 0 bases and J by 3 bases, with 10 bases between them. This CDR3 contains 14 residues. CDR3 bases: TGCGCCAGCAGCTTGGAGGCGGGAAACTACGAGCAGTACTTC. Residues: CASSLEAGNYEQYF.

This clonotype was seen ten or more times. The J gene is TRBJ2-6, the V gene TRBV28; D is perhaps TRBD1 (6 bases). This CDR3 contains 16 residues. The germline CDR1 and CDR2 sequences are MDHEN and SYDVKM. Trimming removed 6 bases from V and 2 bases from J, with 14 bases in between. This CDR3 is CASSPQGWAGANVLTF. The CDR3 region has the DNA TGTGCCAGCAGCCCCCAGGGGTGGGCTGGGGCCAACGTCCTGACTTTC.

This clonotype was seen only a few times. V and J are TRBV7-2 and TRBJ2-7, with 8 nucleotides matching TRBD1. V was pared by 1 base and J by 0 bases, with 8 bases of the junction left unmatched. The CDR3 loop spans 17 amino acids. The germline CDR1 and CDR2 sequences are SGHTA and FQGNSA. The CDR3 here is CASSLGGTGRSSYEQYF. The CDR3 coding sequence is TGTGCCAGCAGCTTAGGGGGGACAGGAAGAAGCTCCTACGAGCAGTACTTC.

The chain combines TRBV20-1 with TRBJ2-7; 10 positions agree with TRBD1. This CDR3 spans 13 amino acids. V lost 3 bases to trimming and J lost 3 bases; unmatched junction nucleotides: 2. Germline loops: CDR1 DFQATT, CDR2 SNEGSKA (reference sequence). CDR3 coding DNA: TGCAGTGCTAGTAGGACAGGGGGCTACGAGCAGTACTTC. Encoded protein: CSASRTGGYEQYF.

The chain joins TRBV5-5 to TRBJ2-1; D not resolved. Germline V gene lookup returns CDR1 SGHKS and CDR2 YYEKEE (reference sequence). This CDR3 contains 14 residues. V was trimmed by 0 bases and J by 8 bases, leaving 12 bases between them. As DNA, the CDR3 is TGTGCCAGCAGCTTGGTGTTAGGGTTGGATGAGCAGTTCTTC. Encoded protein: CASSLVLGLDEQFF.

This clonotype occurred a few times. This sequence joins TRBV21-1 and TRBJ2-3; the DNA was not compared with TRBD1, the D call given in the table. TRBV21-1 is given as a pseudogene. The CDR3 is made up of 15 amino acids. Here the CDR3 DNA reads TGTGCCAACCGCATCCCCCAGTCTATAGCAGATACGCAGTATTTT. Amino acid sequence: CANRIPQSIADTQYF.

In its sample, this clonotype was seen many times. This chain connects TRBV4-3 to TRBJ2-1; 10 nucleotides agree with TRBD2. The CDR3 totals 16 residues. Germline V gene lookup returns CDR1 LGHNA and CDR2 YSLEER. J gave up 4 bases and V 1 base, and 4 bases lay outside the gene matches. Here the CDR3 reads CASSQGSSGRYNEQFF. CDR3 in DNA: TGCGCCAGCAGCCAAGGATCTAGCGGGAGATACAATGAGCAGTTCTTC.

This clonotype appeared a few times. The chain is built from TRBV29-1 and TRBJ2-3, with D uncertain. This CDR3 contains 11 residues. Germline CDR1 and CDR2: SQVTM and ANQGSEA. CDR3 bases: TGCACCGCCTCAGGCACAGATACGCAGTATTTT. Translating gives CTASGTDTQYF.

This clonotype occurred a few times. This chain connects TRBV12-3 or TRBV12-4 to TRBJ1-1; D gene unclear. The CDR3 length is 13 residues. The V gene lost 7 bases and the J gene lost 3 bases, with 12 bases spanning the gap. This CDR3 is CASTSGGYTEAFF. CDR3 coding DNA: TGTGCCAGCACCTCGGGAGGGTACACTGAAGCTTTCTTT.

The chain has TRBV5-6 and TRBJ1-2, with D maybe TRBD1 (5 bases). The CDR3 runs 13 residues. V dropped 0 bases and J dropped 6 bases, with 9 bases sitting between them. Germline CDR1 is SGHDT and CDR2 is YYEEEE. In DNA form, the CDR3 reads TGTGCCAGCAGCTTGGACAGGATCCATGGCTACACCTTC. Encoded protein: CASSLDRIHGYTF.

This clonotype came up a few times. This rearrangement joins TRBV20-1 to TRBJ2-7; D not certain. The CDR3 extends over 14 amino acids. The V gene's germline CDR1 is DFQATT and CDR2 SNEGSKA (reference sequence). The V end was cut by 2 bases, the J end by 1 base, with 12 bases between. The CDR3 sequence is CSARSSSMSYEQYF. The CDR3 nucleotides read TGCAGTGCTAGATCCAGCTCCATGTCCTACGAGCAGTACTTC.

This chain links TRBV27 with TRBJ2-1; the D is unclear. The CDR3 is made up of 14 amino acids. CDR1 is MNHEY and CDR2 is SMNVEV in the germline V gene (reference sequence). With 0 bases removed from V and 6 bases from J, the gap between germline ends came to 9 bases. In DNA, the CDR3 is TGTGCCAGCAGTTTATCTAGAGGAATCAATGAGCAGTTCTTC. This codes for CASSLSRGINEQFF.

The chain uses TRBV7-9 and TRBJ2-7; D is perhaps TRBD1 or TRBD2 (5 bases each). V was pared by 3 bases and J by 6 bases, with 21 bases between. Germline V CDR1 and CDR2: SEHNR, FQNEAQ (reference sequence). This CDR3 region has 16 residues. CDR3 residues: CASSLYSGANFREQYF. CDR3 bases: TGTGCCAGCAGCTTGTATTCCGGGGCTAATTTTCGCGAGCAGTACTTC.

This clonotype was detected many times. The chain employs TRBV12-3 or TRBV12-4 and TRBJ2-1, with 11 bases that match TRBD2. The CDR3 runs 16 residues. The junction had 6 bases not matched to a gene; V was cut back by 2 bases and J by 6 bases. As DNA, the CDR3 is TGTGCCAGCAGTTTAACTAGCGGGAGACTCGTCAATGAGCAGTTCTTC. The encoded protein is CASSLTSGRLVNEQFF.

A note on this clonotype: Just one base apart from a much larger clone, this may be a read error. Because the CDR3 is missing its conserved closing phenylalanine or tryptophan, this is likely a read error. The chain joins TRBV10-3 to TRBJ2-3; 7 nucleotides agree with TRBD2. Looked up from germline, CDR1 is ENHRY and CDR2 is SYGVKD. The ends lost 6 bases at V and 0 bases at J; junction bases unmatched: 9. This CDR3 region has 16 residues. The CDR3 region is CAIRAGVAGSTDTQYS. For the CDR3, the DNA is TGTGCCATCAGGGCGGGAGTAGCCGGTAGCACAGATACGCAGTATTCT.